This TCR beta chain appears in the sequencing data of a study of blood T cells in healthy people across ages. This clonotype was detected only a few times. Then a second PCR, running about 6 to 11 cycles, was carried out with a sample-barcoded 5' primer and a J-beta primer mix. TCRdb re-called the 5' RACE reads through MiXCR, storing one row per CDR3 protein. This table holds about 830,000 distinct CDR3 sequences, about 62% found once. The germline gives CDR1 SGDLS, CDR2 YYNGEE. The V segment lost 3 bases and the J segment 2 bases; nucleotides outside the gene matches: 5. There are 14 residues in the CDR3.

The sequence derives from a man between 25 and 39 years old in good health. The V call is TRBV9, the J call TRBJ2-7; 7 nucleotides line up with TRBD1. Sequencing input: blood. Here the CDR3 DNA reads TGTGCCAGCAGCGAACAGGGGACCCCCTACGAGCAGTACTTC. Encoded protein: CASSEQGTPYEQYF.